This T cell receptor beta chain was retrieved from a study of cytomegalovirus exposure and HLA in healthy donors. Study-wide background: Out of roughly 170 million T cells, an earlier analysis found some 110 million unique TCR beta sequences in total. In terms of ancestry, the Caucasian-associated cluster contained 75% to 85% of the 350 to 450 genotyped donors.

Study-level points and caveats: By HLA locus, TCR association rates varied in a later analysis, with DRB1 showing the most and HLA-C the fewest. Sequencing depth across donors, presence/absence analyses assumed, was roughly uniform.

Primers for the PCR totalled 60 Vbeta and 13 Jbeta. This table comes from immunoSEQ multiplex PCR, and its TCRdb copy is limited to in-frame clones, with some not included. The sample shows 150,000 to 200,000 clones, 77% of them seen only once. This clone was seen a single time. Its antigen is unknown. Sample: PBMCs. This TCR was sampled from a woman in her forties in good health and CMV-seropositive.

CDR3 DNA: TGTGCCAGCAGACCGGGAGTGACAGATACGCAGTATTTT. As protein: CASRPGVTDTQYF. The chain is built from TRBV7-2 and TRBJ2-3, with D possibly TRBD2 on 6 matching bases. The germline CDR1 and CDR2 sequences are SGHTA and FQGNSA. V was trimmed by 6 bases and J by 3 bases, leaving 10 bases between them. The CDR3 contains 13 residues.